The rows below give T cell receptor beta chains drawn from one sample of a study of cytomegalovirus exposure and HLA in healthy donors. Libraries were prepared by immunoSEQ multiplex PCR; TCRdb keeps only in-frame clonotypes and omits some of them. This table has some 76,000 clones, over 60% appearing once. The source material was PBMCs. These receptors all come from a male donor in good health and CMV-seropositive. Each CDR3 is given with its conserved first and last residue. D genes are given only for firm matches.

J,D,V,CDR3,DNA
TRBJ2-7,TRBD2,TRBV5-6,CASSLEGLREDEQYF,TGTGCCAGCAGCTTGGAGGGGCTGCGGGAGGACGAGCAGTACTTC
TRBJ2-6,TRBD2,TRBV5-1,CASGTSAGTGANVLTF,TGCGCCAGCGGGACTAGCGCTGGAACTGGGGCCAACGTCCTGACTTTC
TRBJ2-5,TRBD1,TRBV25-1,CASSEWTGHKETQYF,TGTGCCAGCAGTGAATGGACAGGGCACAAGGAGACCCAGTACTTC
TRBJ1-1,TRBD1,TRBV6-5,CASRTGTGELAFF,TGTGCCAGCAGAACCGGGACAGGGGAGTTAGCTTTCTTT
TRBJ1-5,-,TRBV6-5,CASSYSAGEQPQHF,TGTGCCAGCAGTTACTCGGCAGGGGAACAGCCCCAGCATTTT
TRBJ2-2,TRBD1,TRBV27,CASGGQGNTGELFF,TGTGCCAGCGGGGGACAGGGAAACACCGGGGAGCTGTTTTTT
TRBJ2-3,-,TRBV5-1,CASSLRLGEADTQYF,TGCGCCAGCAGCCTCAGGTTAGGGGAGGCAGATACGCAGTATTTT
TRBJ2-7,-,TRBV5-6,CASSKNQGFEQYF,TGTGCCAGCAGCAAGAACCAGGGATTCGAGCAGTACTTC
TRBJ1-1,TRBD1,TRBV11-2,CASSSDRVVAFF,TGTGCCAGCAGCTCGGACAGGGTCGTAGCTTTCTTT
TRBJ2-3,-,TRBV18,CASSPRTKTSTDTQYF,TGTGCCAGCTCACCACGGACTAAAACTAGCACAGATACGCAGTATTTT